The clone carrying this T cell receptor beta chain was seen at least ten times. This record belongs to a study of T cells in Graves' hyperthyroidism and ophthalmopathy. Study in general: It was at initial diagnosis, before any treatment, that peripheral blood was collected.

Amplified TCR beta CDR3 regions came from RNA transcripts. When the TCR CDR3 underwent first-round RT-PCR, the HTBI primer set was used. MiXCR was run by TCRdb on the multiplex PCR reads, yielding one entry per CDR3 protein. Of roughly 510,000 distinct CDR3 sequences detected, 20% to 25% appear once; the ten largest clones hold more than 25%. The CDR3 sequence is 14 residues long. Germline loops: CDR1 SEHNR, CDR2 FQNEAQ (reference sequence). V lost 5 bases and J 6 bases, leaving 16 bases between the germline ends. Sequencing was carried out using blood. The receptor was derived from a man aged 18 to 29 with Graves' hyperthyroidism. V is TRBV7-9 and J is TRBJ1-1; no clear D. The CDR3 region has the DNA TGTGCCAGCAGCGGAGGACTGGTGCGCGCTGAAGCTTTCTTT. It yields the protein CASSGGLVRAEAFF.